This T cell receptor (beta chain) was profiled in a study of CD8 T cells in ankylosing spondylitis (TCRdb year 2017). In the study overall: The study set out to find disease-linked TCR variants by profiling T cell receptor beta repertoires in ankylosing spondylitis patients and healthy donors. The whole study cohort included some 100 healthy donors and about two dozen ankylosing spondylitis patients. Peripheral blood was sampled, and synovial fluid was also collected from ankylosing spondylitis patients. Here is what the overall study found, with its caveats: According to the report, matched synovial fluid samples from ankylosing spondylitis patients were significantly enriched for the disease-linked clones. A CD8+ phenotype was shown by the disease-linked clones, which were found at relatively low frequencies in peripheral blood. A TCR beta motif made up of 7 to 9 highly homologous amino acid variants appeared to be characteristic of blood from ankylosing spondylitis patients. Some motif variants were previously reported in synovial fluid and blood of reactive arthritis patients, suggesting common disease-initiation mechanisms.

A note on this clonotype: There is no known antigen for this receptor. Base quality data are lacking; no much larger clone is found one base away.

V is shortened by 8 bases, J by 4 bases, and the region joining them spans 12 bases. The germline V gene gives CDR1 as MNHNS and CDR2 as SASEGT. The CDR3 holds 14 amino acids from the cysteine to the phenylalanine. Kept here is only the CDR3 DNA, which spans 42 bases and is read in frame from base 1. The sequencer was an Illumina HiSeq 2500. Quantitative 5'-RACE with molecular barcodes was the method used to prepare the TCR beta libraries. Per the original workflow: A new computational method, built on a probabilistic model of VDJ rearrangement, was used to identify disease-linked TCR variants. In-frame beta chains were kept once TCRdb had trimmed the public reads at Q25 with fastp and called clones with MiXCR. Rows with a matching CDR3 protein are joined into one entry that keeps the most common DNA and genes. The V and J calls were not made by the authors but by TCRdb's processing. The sample includes about 480,000 distinct CDR3 sequences, with about 15% observed a single time. The ten most abundant clones make up 1% of the sample.

The chain joins TRBV6-1 to TRBJ1-6, with no D gene named confidently. This TCR came from a male donor with ankylosing spondylitis. The sample was blood, either unsorted or a sorted T cell fraction (not recorded which). The bases read TGTGCCAGCGGGCCAGATCTGTATAATTCACCCCTCCACTTT. Translated, it reads CASGPDLYNSPLHF.